A selection of T cell receptor beta chains follows, all from one sample in a study of blood T cell repertoires in COVID-19. Here immunoSEQ multiplex PCR was the method, and the copy in TCRdb shows in-frame clones only, minus some. The sample contains about 160,000 clones, around four fifths of which appear only once. Sequences were obtained from peripheral blood. Source of these receptors: a woman older than 75 with active or convalescent COVID-19. Each CDR3 is given with its conserved first and last residue. A row's size may be missing; if present it is once, few, many or a size class.

v_gene: TRBV5-1
j_gene: TRBJ2-4
abundance: .
CDR3aa: CASSSTGTGDIAKNIQYF

v_gene: TRBV10-3
j_gene: TRBJ2-3
abundance: .
CDR3aa: CATTLQGASDTQYF

v_gene: TRBV3-1/TRBV3-2
j_gene: TRBJ1-1
abundance: .
CDR3aa: CASSFEGGTEAFF

v_gene: TRBV19
j_gene: TRBJ1-1
abundance: .
CDR3aa: CASTPFGQGSSEAFF

v_gene: TRBV30
j_gene: TRBJ1-3
abundance: .
CDR3aa: CAWSYGNTIYF

v_gene: TRBV27
j_gene: TRBJ1-2
abundance: .
CDR3aa: CASRETGRPTNYGYTF

v_gene: TRBV5-5
j_gene: TRBJ1-3
abundance: few
CDR3aa: CASSLEGSLGPRAGNTIYF

v_gene: TRBV7-2
j_gene: TRBJ1-2
abundance: .
CDR3aa: CATLWGGGEANYGYTF

v_gene: TRBV18
j_gene: TRBJ1-2
abundance: .
CDR3aa: CASSPITGPYYGYTF

v_gene: TRBV7-2
j_gene: TRBJ2-1
abundance: .
CDR3aa: CASSLVRDSPYNEQFF

v_gene: TRBV29-1
j_gene: TRBJ2-3
abundance: .
CDR3aa: CSVDTGVTDTQYF

v_gene: TRBV15
j_gene: TRBJ2-1
abundance: .
CDR3aa: CATSREAGIGVEQFF

v_gene: TRBV7-2
j_gene: TRBJ1-4
abundance: .
CDR3aa: CASSPRTGTYGEKLFF

v_gene: TRBV29-1
j_gene: TRBJ1-2
abundance: .
CDR3aa: CSVDGAGGYNYGYTF

v_gene: TRBV30
j_gene: TRBJ1-1
abundance: .
CDR3aa: CAWRAGMNTEAFF

v_gene: TRBV19
j_gene: TRBJ1-6
abundance: .
CDR3aa: CASTRTGASSYNSPLHF

v_gene: TRBV7-2
j_gene: TRBJ1-1
abundance: .
CDR3aa: CASSLETEGIEAFF

v_gene: TRBV11-2
j_gene: TRBJ1-1
abundance: once
CDR3aa: CASSLDRGEAFF

v_gene: TRBV10-3
j_gene: TRBJ2-7
abundance: once
CDR3aa: CAIKGTGGGDYEQYF

v_gene: TRBV6-5
j_gene: TRBJ1-3
abundance: .
CDR3aa: CASSYSDRGGLNTIYF

v_gene: TRBV30
j_gene: TRBJ2-2
abundance: .
CDR3aa: CAWSVGSGTNTGELFF

v_gene: TRBV6-5
j_gene: TRBJ1-1
abundance: .
CDR3aa: CASSPRVYTEAFF

v_gene: TRBV7-2
j_gene: TRBJ2-7
abundance: .
CDR3aa: CASSLVGGGAQYEQYF

v_gene: TRBV28
j_gene: TRBJ1-3
abundance: .
CDR3aa: CASSLTGYTIYF

v_gene: TRBV29-1
j_gene: TRBJ2-3
abundance: .
CDR3aa: CSGGQGGPDTQYF

v_gene: TRBV5-1
j_gene: TRBJ1-2
abundance: .
CDR3aa: CASSFEGLNYGYTF

v_gene: TRBV30
j_gene: TRBJ1-1
abundance: .
CDR3aa: CAWSPRVRSEAFF

v_gene: TRBV5-8
j_gene: TRBJ1-2
abundance: .
CDR3aa: CASRGQGGSGYTF

v_gene: TRBV19
j_gene: TRBJ2-3
abundance: .
CDR3aa: CASSKGGGGTDTQYF

v_gene: TRBV6-6
j_gene: TRBJ2-5
abundance: .
CDR3aa: CASSYSGSHGETQYF

v_gene: TRBV7-9
j_gene: TRBJ1-2
abundance: .
CDR3aa: CASSSSAVLWLYGYTF

v_gene: TRBV7-2
j_gene: TRBJ2-7
abundance: .
CDR3aa: CASSTGTGPYEQYF

v_gene: TRBV4-2
j_gene: TRBJ1-6
abundance: .
CDR3aa: CASSQDQGLPLHF

v_gene: TRBV7-9
j_gene: TRBJ1-4
abundance: .
CDR3aa: CASRVGNGVNEKLFF

v_gene: TRBV19
j_gene: TRBJ1-5
abundance: .
CDR3aa: CASSIDLGGRLNQPQHF

v_gene: TRBV7-8
j_gene: TRBJ2-7
abundance: .
CDR3aa: CASSPRTGGYEQYF

v_gene: TRBV30
j_gene: TRBJ1-2
abundance: .
CDR3aa: CAWSRGTGNYGYTF

v_gene: TRBV6-1
j_gene: TRBJ1-1
abundance: .
CDR3aa: CASSETLQGTAFF